This record covers a single T cell receptor (beta chain). Its specificity is not known. These data originate in a study of OX40 agonist ivuxolimab in advanced cancers. Study summary: Three patients, one with hepatocellular carcinoma and two with cutaneous melanoma, responded partially. Study findings and constraints: Low normalized T-cell clonal expansion also characterized some of the nonresponders. At 0.1 to 3.0 mg/kg and by week 6, CD4+ and CD8+ T cells in the blood had expanded clonally.

With autoimmune disease history or systemic immunosuppression, patients were excluded. The CDR3 length is 14 residues. V lost 6 bases, J lost 9 bases, and 11 bases stayed unmatched. Germline V gene lookup returns CDR1 MNHEY and CDR2 SVGAGI. Sequencing used immunoSEQ multiplex PCR; TCRdb keeps in-frame clones, though not all of them. Of tens of thousands of clones listed, roughly 84% are singletons. This TCR came from an adult with an advanced solid tumor such as melanoma, head and neck, liver or kidney cancer. The V call is TRBV6-5, the J call TRBJ2-1, with 7 bases fitting TRBD1. The sequenced sample was CD4+ or CD8+ T cells sorted from blood, obtained in a trial of the OX40 agonist ivuxolimab. CDR3: CASSHDREFVEQFF. The CDR3 DNA reads as TGTGCCAGCAGCCATGACAGGGAATTTGTTGAGCAGTTCTTC.